These T cell receptor beta chains were read from a single sample in a study of blood T cell repertoires in COVID-19. The protocol was immunoSEQ multiplex PCR, while the TCRdb copy is restricted to in-frame clones and leaves out a portion. The sample carries approximately 260,000 clones, 70% to 85% recorded once. The sample comprised peripheral blood. The receptor source for this set is an elderly woman with active or convalescent COVID-19. Each CDR3 is given with its conserved first and last residue. A D gene is named only where the DNA matches it firmly. Expanded clones are given a class, and other clones once, few, many or no size at all.

j_gene,v_gene,abundance,d_gene,CDR3aa,CDR3nt
TRBJ2-2,TRBV5-1,-,-,CASSLRQSSTGELFF,TGCGCCAGCAGCTTGCGACAGTCGAGTACCGGGGAGCTGTTTTTT
TRBJ2-2,TRBV5-1,-,-,CASSLDTNTGELFF,TGCGCCAGCAGCTTGGACACCAACACCGGGGAGCTGTTTTTT
TRBJ1-4,TRBV27,-,-,CASSFTTNEKLFF,TGTGCCAGCAGTTTCACAACTAATGAAAAACTGTTTTTT
TRBJ2-7,TRBV18,-,-,CASSPSPRRYEQYF,TGTGCCAGCTCACCAAGCCCCAGGAGGTACGAGCAGTACTTC
TRBJ2-3,TRBV6-1,once,TRBD2,CASSDTLLAGGSTDTQYF,TGTGCCAGCAGTGATACCCTCCTAGCGGGGGGGAGCACAGATACGCAGTATTTT
TRBJ1-1,TRBV7-9,-,-,CASSPKAGSGNTEAFF,TGTGCCAGCAGCCCCAAGGCGGGGTCTGGAAACACTGAAGCTTTCTTT
TRBJ2-1,TRBV10-3,-,-,CAISVSEKQFF,TGTGCCATCAGTGTGTCAGAGAAGCAGTTCTTC
TRBJ2-2,TRBV28,-,-,CASSTAGFTGELFF,TGTGCCAGCAGCACCGCAGGGTTTACCGGGGAGCTGTTTTTT
TRBJ1-2,TRBV19,-,-,CASNRGTDGYTF,TGTGCCAGTAACCGGGGTACGGATGGCTACACCTTC
TRBJ1-1,TRBV28,-,-,CASSSPRTGRQTLSAFF,TGTGCCAGCAGTTCACCAAGGACTGGGAGGCAGACTTTATCAGCTTTCTTT
TRBJ2-5,TRBV5-1,-,TRBD1,CASSLVGTGGETQYF,TGCGCCAGCAGCTTGGTCGGGACAGGTGGAGAGACCCAGTACTTC
TRBJ1-5,TRBV19,-,-,CASSIGGAGQNQPQHF,TGTGCCAGTAGTATAGGTGGGGCAGGCCAAAATCAGCCCCAGCATTTT
TRBJ1-5,TRBV6-1,-,-,CASSDGLTGQPQHF,TGTGCCAGCAGTGACGGTCTGACCGGGCAGCCCCAGCATTTT
TRBJ1-6,TRBV19,-,-,CASSIEDGNSPLHF,TGTGCCAGTAGTATAGAGGACGGGAACTCACCCCTCCACTTT
TRBJ1-2,TRBV28,-,-,CASNANPGYTF,TGTGCCAGTAACGCGAATCCTGGCTACACCTTC
TRBJ2-2,TRBV7-2,once,-,CASSSGLWNTGELFF,TGTGCCAGCAGCTCGGGACTTTGGAACACCGGGGAGCTGTTTTTT
TRBJ2-7,TRBV9,-,-,CASSVATGGRVYEQYF,TGTGCCAGCAGCGTAGCTACCGGGGGGCGCGTATACGAGCAGTACTTC
TRBJ1-2,TRBV5-4,-,-,CASSLGQSNYGYTF,TGTGCCAGCAGCCTGGGGCAGTCAAACTATGGCTACACCTTC
TRBJ1-5,TRBV28,-,TRBD1,CASSIIGQGAGQPQHF,TGTGCCAGCAGCATTATTGGGCAGGGGGCAGGGCAGCCCCAGCATTTT
TRBJ2-7,TRBV5-6,few,TRBD1,CASSFVQGAVYEQYF,TGTGCCAGCAGCTTCGTACAGGGGGCGGTCTACGAGCAGTACTTC
TRBJ2-1,TRBV5-4,-,TRBD2,CASPIQGTSGSNEQFF,TGTGCCAGTCCGATCCAAGGGACTAGCGGGAGTAATGAGCAGTTCTTC
TRBJ1-6,TRBV6-9,-,-,CASSYQRSPLHF,TGTGCCAGCAGTTATCAGCGGTCCCCCCTCCACTTT
TRBJ2-1,TRBV12-3/TRBV12-4,-,TRBD2,CASSSAGTSSQFF,TGTGCCAGCAGTTCGGCCGGGACTAGCTCCCAGTTCTTC
TRBJ1-2,TRBV28,-,-,CASSSGGAGMAIFNTF,TGTGCCAGCAGCTCCGGGGGGGCAGGAATGGCGATCTTCAACACCTTC
TRBJ1-1,TRBV4-1,-,-,CASSPRGTGAMNTEAFF,TGCGCCAGCAGCCCTCGTGGTACAGGCGCTATGAACACTGAAGCTTTCTTT
TRBJ1-4,TRBV28,-,TRBD1,CASSLSLDRGKKLFF,TGTGCCAGCAGTTTAAGTCTGGACAGGGGGAAAAAACTGTTTTTT
TRBJ1-1,TRBV27,-,-,CASQFRRENTEAFF,TGTGCCAGTCAGTTTCGACGGGAGAACACTGAAGCTTTCTTT
TRBJ2-1,TRBV28,-,TRBD2,CASSSALAVYNEQFF,TGTGCCAGCAGTTCCGCGCTAGCGGTCTACAATGAGCAGTTCTTC
TRBJ1-6,TRBV19,-,TRBD1,CASTMGQGESRSPLHF,TGTGCCAGTACCATGGGACAGGGAGAGTCGAGGTCACCCCTCCACTTT